This paragraph reports one T cell receptor beta chain. CDR3 length: 14 residues. Trimming took off 2 bases at V and 8 bases at J, with 12 bases between the two ends. CDR1 and CDR2 (germline): ENHRY, SYGVKD. These data belong to a study of blood T cell repertoires in COVID-19. Study context: COVID-19 samples from acute and convalescent phases originated in the United States, Italy and Spain. T cells, B-cell-depleted T cells, or PBMCs provided the cDNA or gDNA that served as material.

Original handling: The authors estimated nucleated cell counts from reference gene primer amplification. The repertoire was sequenced with immunoSEQ multiplex PCR; TCRdb's copy has only in-frame clones and lacks some. V and J calls and clone size are those listed in that table; D and trimming were worked out from the DNA. Here the sample spans roughly 260,000 clones, approximately 90% being singletons. This chain connects TRBV10-3 to TRBJ1-4; D remains ambiguous. Sequencing was carried out using peripheral blood. The TCR originated in a woman aged 40 to 55 with acute or convalescent COVID-19. CDR3 amino acids: CAISEDASREKLFF. The CDR3 nucleotides are TGTGCCATCAGTGAGGATGCAAGCCGGGAAAAACTGTTTTTT.